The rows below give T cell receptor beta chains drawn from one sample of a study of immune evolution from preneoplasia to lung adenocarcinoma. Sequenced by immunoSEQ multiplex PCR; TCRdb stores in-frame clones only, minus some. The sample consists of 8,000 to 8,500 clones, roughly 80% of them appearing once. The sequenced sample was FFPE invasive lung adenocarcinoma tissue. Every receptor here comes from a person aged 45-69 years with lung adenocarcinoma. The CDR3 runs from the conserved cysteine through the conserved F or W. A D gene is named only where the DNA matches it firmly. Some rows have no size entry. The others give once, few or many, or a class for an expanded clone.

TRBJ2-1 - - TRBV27 CASTTGLYNEQFF TGTGCCAGCACTACCGGCCTCTACAATGAGCAGTTCTTC
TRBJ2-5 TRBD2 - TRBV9 CASSLAGRETQYF TGTGCCAGCAGTCTAGCGGGACGAGAGACCCAGTACTTC
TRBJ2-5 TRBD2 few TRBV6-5 CASSYGDGGETQYF TGTGCCAGCAGTTACGGGGACGGGGGGGAGACCCAGTACTTC
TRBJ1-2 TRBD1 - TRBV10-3 CAISEDRGDFYGYTF TGTGCCATCAGTGAGGACAGGGGGGATTTTTATGGCTACACCTTC
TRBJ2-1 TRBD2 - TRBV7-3 CASSLTPGTRYNEQFF TGTGCCAGCAGCCTTACCCCCGGGACTAGATACAATGAGCAGTTCTTC
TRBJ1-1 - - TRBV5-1 CASSYTGAAGEAFF TGCGCCAGCAGCTACACAGGCGCCGCGGGTGAAGCTTTCTTT
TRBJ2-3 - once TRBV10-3 CAISESFTGVTDTQYF TGTGCCATCAGTGAGTCTTTTACGGGAGTAACAGATACGCAATATTTT
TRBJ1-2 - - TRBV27 CASSPLGGADGYTF TGTGCCAGCAGTCCCCTGGGGGGGGCTGACGGCTACACCTTC
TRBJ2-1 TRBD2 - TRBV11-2 CASSLGTSGNNEQFF TGTGCCAGCAGCCTGGGGACTAGCGGGAACAATGAGCAGTTCTTC
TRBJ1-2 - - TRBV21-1 CATQVGYTF TGTGCCACCCAGGTTGGCTACACCTTC
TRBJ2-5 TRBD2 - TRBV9 CASSVAGGETQYF TGTGCCAGCAGCGTAGCGGGGGGAGAGACCCAGTACTTC
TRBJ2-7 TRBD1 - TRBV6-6 CASSNHDRGPYEQYF TGTGCCAGCAGTAACCATGACAGGGGGCCCTACGAGCAGTACTTC
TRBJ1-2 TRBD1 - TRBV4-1 CASSRDHRGFQDYGYTF TGCGCCAGCAGCCGCGACCACAGGGGTTTTCAGGACTATGGCTACACCTTC
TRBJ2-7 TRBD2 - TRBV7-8 CASSLFSGRKYEQYF TGTGCCAGCAGCTTATTCAGCGGGAGAAAGTACGAGCAGTACTTC
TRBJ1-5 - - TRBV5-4 CASRGQPQHF TGTGCCAGCAGGGGTCAGCCCCAGCATTTT
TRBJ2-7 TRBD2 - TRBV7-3 CASSAYASGMGEQYF TGTGCCAGCAGCGCCTATGCTAGCGGGATGGGAGAGCAGTACTTC
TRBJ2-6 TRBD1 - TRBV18 CASSPRPGQGALGANVLTF TGTGCCAGCTCACCCAGACCGGGACAGGGGGCGTTAGGGGCCAACGTCCTGACTTTC
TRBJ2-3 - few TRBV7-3 CASSLDHKSPHTDTQYF TGTGCCAGCAGCCTCGACCACAAATCCCCACACACAGATACGCAGTATTTT
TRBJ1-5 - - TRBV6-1 CASSEVENQPQHF TGTGCCAGCAGTGAAGTCGAAAATCAGCCCCAGCATTTT
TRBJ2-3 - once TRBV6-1 CASSDSGGVVDTQYF TGTGCCAGCAGTGATAGCGGTGGAGTAGTAGATACGCAGTATTTT
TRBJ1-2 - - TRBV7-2 CASSLGGTGFIYGYTF TGTGCCAGCAGCTTAGGGGGAACAGGGTTCATCTATGGCTACACCTTC
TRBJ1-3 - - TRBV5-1 CASSLPQGTSSGNTIYF TGCGCCAGCAGCTTACCGCAGGGGACCTCCTCTGGAAACACCATATATTTT
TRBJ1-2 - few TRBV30 CAWTKASRTYGYTF TGTGCCTGGACAAAAGCGTCGAGAACCTATGGCTACACCTTC
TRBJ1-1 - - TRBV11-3 CASSLDVNTEAFF TGTGCCAGCAGCTTAGATGTAAACACTGAAGCTTTCTTT
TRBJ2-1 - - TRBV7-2 CASTTGAGVYNEQFF TGTGCCAGCACCACCGGCGCAGGGGTTTACAATGAGCAGTTCTTC
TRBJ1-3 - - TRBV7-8 CASSLAAGGNTIYF TGTGCCAGCAGCCTTGCGGCAGGCGGAAACACCATATATTTT
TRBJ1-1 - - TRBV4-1 CASSQEGRRVRGHTEAFF TGCGCCAGCAGCCAAGAAGGTCGCAGGGTGAGGGGTCACACTGAAGCTTTCTTT
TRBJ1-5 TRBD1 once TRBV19 CASSGEAGGLGSNQPQHF TGTGCCAGTAGTGGAGAAGCAGGGGGGCTGGGTAGCAATCAGCCCCAGCATTTT
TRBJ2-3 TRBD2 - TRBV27 CASRPRLAGTDTQYF TGTGCCAGCAGACCCCGACTAGCGGGCACAGATACGCAGTATTTT
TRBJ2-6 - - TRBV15 CATSRDVSGANVLTF TGTGCCACCAGCAGAGATGTCTCCGGGGCCAACGTCCTGACTTTC
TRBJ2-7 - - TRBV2 CASRALDLYEQYF TGTGCCAGCAGAGCCCTAGACCTCTACGAGCAGTACTTC
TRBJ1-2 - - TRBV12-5 CASGMIGYGYTF TGTGCTAGTGGTATGATTGGGTATGGCTACACCTTC
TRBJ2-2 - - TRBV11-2 CASSLDITNTGELFF TGTGCCAGCAGCTTAGATATTACCAACACCGGGGAGCTGTTTTTT
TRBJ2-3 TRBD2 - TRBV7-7 CASSPGLAGSTDTQYF TGTGCTAGCAGCCCAGGACTAGCGGGAAGCACAGATACGCAGTATTTT
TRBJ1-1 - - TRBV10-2 CASRTANTEAFF TGCGCCAGCAGGACGGCGAACACTGAAGCTTTCTTT
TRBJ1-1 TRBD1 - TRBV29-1 CSITGGARGDTEAFF TGCAGCATAACAGGGGGGGCGCGAGGGGACACTGAAGCTTTCTTT
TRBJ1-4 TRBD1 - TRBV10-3 CAARGTGANEKLFF TGTGCCGCCCGGGGGACAGGGGCTAATGAAAAACTGTTTTTT
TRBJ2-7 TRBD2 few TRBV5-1 CASSLNLAGGPGYEQYF TGCGCCAGCAGCTTGAATCTAGCGGGAGGGCCGGGTTACGAGCAGTACTTC
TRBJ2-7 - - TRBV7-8 CASSSRIWDEQYF TGTGCCAGCAGCTCCCGAATCTGGGACGAGCAGTACTTC
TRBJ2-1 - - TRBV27 CASSHSRGEQFF TGTGCCAGCAGCCACTCCCGGGGTGAGCAGTTCTTC
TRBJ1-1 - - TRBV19 CASSPSYSMNTEAFF TGTGCCAGTAGTCCCAGCTACAGCATGAACACTGAAGCTTTCTTT
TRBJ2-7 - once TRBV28 CASSAGFYEQYF TGTGCCAGCAGCGCAGGGTTCTACGAGCAGTACTTC
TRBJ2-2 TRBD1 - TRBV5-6 CASSPFTGAGELFF TGTGCCAGCAGCCCATTCACAGGGGCCGGGGAGCTGTTTTTT
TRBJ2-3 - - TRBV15 CATSRVITDTQYF TGTGCCACCAGCAGAGTAATTACTGATACGCAGTATTTT